This entry describes one T cell receptor beta chain. Its antigen is currently unknown. HIV-negative, healthy adults without recent acute infections or vaccinations were the donors. The sample belongs to a study of shared clonotypes between healthy human individuals. From germline, CDR1 is SGHTA and CDR2 FQGNSA. The CDR3 spans 12 residues. V was clipped by 6 bases and J by 6 bases, with 12 bases between them. Study outcomes and limitations: The generation probabilities recorded for non-shared clonotypes fell below those of clonotypes shared by all four donors.

The protocol was immunoSEQ multiplex PCR, while the TCRdb copy is restricted to in-frame clones and leaves out a portion. Seen here are 2 million to 2.5 million clones, more than 85% observed once, and the top ten hold about 0.39%. Sequencing input: naive CD4+ T cells from PBMCs. Subset reported: CD45RA+ positively selected. The chain uses TRBV7-2 and TRBJ2-7; D gene unclear. This TCR came from a young man in good health. Some clones in this sample may be carry-over from other donors' samples. The CDR3 DNA reads TGTGCCAGCAGTCAGGCCCGGCTCGAGCAGTACTTC. Protein sequence: CASSQARLEQYF.